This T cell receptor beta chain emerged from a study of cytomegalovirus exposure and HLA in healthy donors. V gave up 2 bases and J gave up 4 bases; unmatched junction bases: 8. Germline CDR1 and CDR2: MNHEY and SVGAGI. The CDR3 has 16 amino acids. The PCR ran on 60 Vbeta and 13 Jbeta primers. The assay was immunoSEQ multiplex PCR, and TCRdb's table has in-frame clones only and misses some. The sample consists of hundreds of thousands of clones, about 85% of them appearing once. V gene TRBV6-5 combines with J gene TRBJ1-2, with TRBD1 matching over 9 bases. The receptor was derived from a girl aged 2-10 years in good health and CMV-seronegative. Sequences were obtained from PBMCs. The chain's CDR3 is CASSYTRTGEFYGYTF. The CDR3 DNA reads TGTGCCAGCAGTTACACTCGGACAGGGGAGTTCTATGGCTACACCTTC.